This passage covers 21 T cell receptor beta chains from one sample sequenced in a study of response to subunit inactivated influenza vaccine. TCRdb reprocessed the RT-PCR reads with MiXCR, giving one entry per CDR3 protein. Of a few hundred thousand distinct CDR3 sequences in the sample, about 14% are singletons; the top ten hold around 10%. The sample here was PBMCs from blood, taken approximately 13 days after vaccination. Receptor source: a man in his forties or fifties who received an inactivated influenza vaccine.

V and J are TRBV12-3 or TRBV12-4 and TRBJ2-3; possible D gene TRBD2, 5 bases. Between the trimmed V and J ends, which lost 7 bases and 6 bases, there was a span of 23 bases. The CDR3 totals 16 residues. CDR3 region: CASKPTFQVWEDTQYF. CDR3 nucleotide sequence: TGTGCCAGCAAACCGACGTTCCAGGTTTGGGAGGATACGCAGTATTTT.

In this sample, this clonotype turned up many times. This chain uses TRBV4-2 with TRBJ2-1; TRBD1 agrees at 9 bases. Germline assignment: CDR1 LGHNA and CDR2 YNFKEQ. The CDR3 covers 16 residues. The V gene end was trimmed by 1 base and the J gene end by 2 bases; junction bases not matched to a gene: 3. The CDR3 is CASSQVGQGTYNEQFF. CDR3 DNA: TGTGCCAGCAGCCAAGTGGGACAGGGAACCTACAATGAGCAGTTCTTC.

This clonotype was observed a few times. The J gene is TRBJ2-5, the V gene TRBV9; TRBD2 aligns across 8 bases. Trimming at V came to 7 bases and at J to 1 base, leaving 9 bases not matched to a gene. Germline loops: CDR1 SGDLS, CDR2 YYNGEE. The CDR3 totals 15 residues. Here the CDR3 reads CASQVLAGPQETQYF. CDR3 DNA: TGTGCCAGCCAGGTCCTAGCGGGTCCCCAAGAGACCCAGTACTTC. The variable domain in full, with the rest retrieved from reference TRBV9 and TRBJ2-5, is DSGVTQTPKHLITATGQRVTLRCSPRSGDLSVYWYQQSLDQGLQFLIQYYNGEERAKGNILERFSAQQFPDLHSELNLSSLELGDSALYFCASQVLAGPQETQYFGPGTRLLVL.

This clonotype was observed at least ten times. This chain connects TRBV10-3 to TRBJ2-1; 7 nucleotides align to TRBD1. From germline, CDR1 is ENHRY and CDR2 SYGVKD. After removal of 2 bases from V and 9 bases from J, the junction contained 7 bases not matched to a gene. The CDR3 contains 14 residues. This CDR3 is CAISEPEQGPEQFF. The CDR3 region has the DNA TGTGCCATCAGTGAGCCAGAACAGGGGCCTGAGCAGTTCTTC.

This clonotype came up a few times. The rearrangement joins TRBV28 to TRBJ2-4; D might be TRBD1 (7 bases). This CDR3 region has 11 residues. From germline, CDR1 is MDHEN and CDR2 SYDVKM. The ends were cut back, 10 bases at V and 8 bases at J, with 12 bases in the middle. CDR3 in DNA: TGTGCCACCCAGGGGGAGGACATTCAGTACTTC. Its translation is CATQGEDIQYF.

The chain combines TRBV18 with TRBJ2-4; TRBD1 might be the D (5 bases). Per germline, CDR1 KGHSH and CDR2 LQKENI. V was clipped by 3 bases and J by 0 bases, with 12 bases between them. CDR3 length: 16 amino acids. The CDR3 bases are TGTGCCAGCTCACCTGGGGCAGTCCTAGCCAAAAACATTCAGTACTTC. Translation: CASSPGAVLAKNIQYF.

In its sample, this clonotype was seen a few times. In DNA form, the CDR3 reads TGTGCCACCAGCAGAGATCCGCGGGGAGGAGTAGATACGCAGTATTTT. It encodes CATSRDPRGGVDTQYF. This chain joins TRBV15 and TRBJ2-3, with TRBD2 as a possible D gene (6 bases). CDR3 length: 16 residues. V shed 0 bases and J shed 5 bases, with 15 bases lying between them. Germline CDR1 LNHNV, CDR2 YYDKDF (reference sequence).

V is TRBV7-2 and J is TRBJ1-3; TRBD1 is a possible D gene (5 bases). V was shortened by 4 bases and J by 0 bases, with 10 bases between the two germline ends. CDR1 and CDR2 from the germline V gene are SGHTA and FQGNSA. The CDR3 covers 15 residues. The chain's CDR3 is CASSWGLVSGNTIYF. For the CDR3, the DNA is TGTGCCAGCAGCTGGGGCCTAGTCTCTGGAAACACCATATATTTT.

The chain combines TRBV29-1 with TRBJ2-7, with 8 positions matching TRBD1. The CDR3 consists of 13 residues. Trimming at V came to 6 bases and at J to 4 bases, leaving 8 bases not matched to a gene. Germline V gene data show CDR1 as SQVTM and CDR2 as ANQGSEA. CDR3 loop: CSVGTGTQYEQYF. The CDR3 nucleotides read TGCAGCGTGGGGACAGGTACGCAGTACGAGCAGTACTTC.

This clonotype was seen more than once but under ten times. The CDR3 nucleotides read TGTGCCAGCAGTTACTCTGGGGTGCCCAGTCCCGGGGAGCTGTTTTTT. Its protein is CASSYSGVPSPGELFF. The chain combines TRBV6-5 with TRBJ2-2; D remains ambiguous. The germline V gene encodes CDR1 MNHEY and CDR2 SVGAGI. Trimming shortened V by 0 bases and J by 6 bases, and 14 bases separated the two germline ends. The CDR3 totals 16 residues.

The chain carries TRBV2 and TRBJ2-1; 8 bases line up with TRBD1. Germline lookup yields CDR1 SNHLY and CDR2 FYNNEI. CDR3 length: 15 residues. Germline trimming cut 1 base from V and 7 bases from J; bases unmatched to any gene: 6. Here the CDR3 reads CASSEDLQGGNEQFF. CDR3 coding DNA: TGTGCCAGCAGTGAAGATCTACAGGGGGGTAATGAGCAGTTCTTC. Combining the CDR3 with reference TRBV2 and TRBJ2-1 gives the whole variable domain EPEVTQTPSHQVTQMGQEVILRCVPISNHLYFYWYRQILGQKVEFLVSFYNNEISEKSEIFDDQFSVERPDGSNFTLKIRSTKLEDSAMYFCASSEDLQGGNEQFFGPGTRLTVL.

The chain couples TRBV10-3 to TRBJ2-3, with 7 nucleotides matching TRBD2. This CDR3 has 15 residues. From germline, CDR1 is ENHRY and CDR2 SYGVKD. V was pared by 3 bases and J by 6 bases, with 9 bases of the junction left unmatched. As DNA, the CDR3 is TGTGCCATCAGTGATAGCGGGTCGGTCAGGGATACGCAGTATTTT. Amino acid sequence: CAISDSGSVRDTQYF.

This clonotype has a handful of counts. This chain links TRBV5-1 with TRBJ2-7; D gene unclear. Trimming pared 0 bases from V and 6 bases from J, leaving 10 bases between. CDR1 and CDR2 (germline): SGHRS, YFSETQ. The CDR3 spans 13 residues. As DNA, the CDR3 is TGCGCCAGCAGCTTGGGGAACACTCCCGAGCAGTACTTC. Translated: CASSLGNTPEQYF.

Worth noting for this clonotype: Given the absence of the conserved phenylalanine or tryptophan at the CDR3 end, a read error is likely. The V call is TRBV20-1, the J call TRBJ2-5; possibly TRBD2 for D (7 bases). Trimming removed 6 bases from V and 2 bases from J, with 19 bases in between. The CDR3 consists of 15 residues. CDR1 DFQATT and CDR2 SNEGSKA come from the germline V gene (reference sequence). CDR3 in DNA: TGCAGTGCCCCCGCGGGGGCAGGACCTCAAGAGACCCAGTACTCC. Translating it yields CSAPAGAGPQETQYS.

This clonotype occurred a few times. V is TRBV7-2 and J is TRBJ1-5; no firm D call. This CDR3 has 15 residues. Germline CDR1 is SGHTA and CDR2 is FQGNSA. The V gene lost 1 base and the J gene lost 6 bases, with 13 bases spanning the gap. In DNA form, the CDR3 reads TGTGCCAGCAGCTTAGAGCCTGGTGCGGTTCAGCCCCAGCATTTT. This translates into CASSLEPGAVQPQHF.

This clonotype occurred a few times. V gene TRBV2 combines with J gene TRBJ2-7; 9 bases map to TRBD1. J gave up 4 bases and V 7 bases, and 2 bases lay outside the gene matches. This CDR3 contains 12 residues. Germline CDR1 reads SNHLY; CDR2 reads FYNNEI. CDR3 in amino acids: CASTDRGYEQYF. The CDR3 bases are TGTGCCAGCACCGACAGGGGGTACGAGCAGTACTTC.

The chain uses TRBV5-1 and TRBJ2-3; a weak D match, TRBD2 (6 bases). The germline V and J ends were trimmed by 4 bases and 6 bases, with 12 bases remaining between them. This CDR3 is built from 13 residues. Germline lookup yields CDR1 SGHRS and CDR2 YFSETQ. CDR3 nucleotides: TGCGCCAGCAGCCGGGGGAGCCCGGATACGCAGTATTTT. Amino acids: CASSRGSPDTQYF.

This chain connects TRBV29-1 to TRBJ2-1; the D is unclear. Germline CDR1 reads SQVTM; CDR2 reads ANQGSEA. V was shortened by 5 bases and J by 3 bases, with 14 bases between the two germline ends. The CDR3 runs to 14 residues. CDR3 loop: CSVFFVVLYNEQFF. The CDR3 region has the DNA TGCAGCGTTTTTTTTGTTGTTCTCTACAATGAGCAGTTCTTC.

V and J are TRBV10-3 and TRBJ1-2; TRBD1 matches at 10 bases. CDR3 size: 14 residues. CDR1 ENHRY and CDR2 SYGVKD come from the germline V gene. Trimming removed 6 bases from V and 3 bases from J; junction bases left unmatched: 4. As DNA, the CDR3 is TGTGCCATCAGGGGGACAGGGGTCGACTATGGCTACACCTTC. As protein: CAIRGTGVDYGYTF.

This chain links TRBV20-1 with TRBJ1-6; D remains unclear. Germline V gene sequence: CDR1 DFQATT, CDR2 SNEGSKA (reference sequence). Trimming removed 0 bases at V and 7 bases at J, with 4 bases between. The length of the CDR3 is 12 residues. The DNA for the CDR3 is TGCAGTGCTAGAGATCAAAATTCACCCCTCCACTTT. Its protein is CSARDQNSPLHF.

The table lists this clonotype with a few counts. V and J are TRBV6-5 and TRBJ2-2, with D unclear. The V gene lost 0 bases and the J gene lost 5 bases, with 4 bases spanning the gap. The germline V gene encodes CDR1 MNHEY and CDR2 SVGAGI. The CDR3 sequence is 13 residues long. DNA of the CDR3: TGTGCCAGCAGTTACTCGAGAACCGGGGAGCTGTTTTTT. This codes for CASSYSRTGELFF.